This T cell receptor (beta chain) derives from a study of CD8+ T cells in alopecia areata. General study findings and limits: In scalp and blood, many expanded lesional clones persisted during tofacitinib. For lesional scalp, especially alopecia totalis/universalis, clonality was higher than in normal scalp.

cDNA reverse transcribed from extracted RNA served as the sequencing template. Profiled with immunoSEQ multiplex PCR; TCRdb holds only in-frame clones, not every one. Found here are roughly 280,000 clones, about 60% of them singletons; the top ten hold around 0.92%. This clone was recorded a few times. Its antigen is unknown. Treatment reported: oral pan-JAK inhibitor, 5-10 mg twice daily. The CDR3 spans 13 residues. CDR1 is SQVTM and CDR2 is ANQGSEA in the germline V gene. V shed 3 bases and J shed 4 bases, with 7 bases lying between them. The receptor's source is a human donor with alopecia areata. Sequenced here: CD4+ T cells sorted from blood, sampled around week 54, from a patient treated with tofacitinib. The V and J genes are TRBV29-1 and TRBJ2-6, with unresolved D. In DNA, the CDR3 is TGCAGCGTTGAGGCGGCCGGGGCCAACGTCCTGACTTTC. This codes for CSVEAAGANVLTF.